This entry concerns a single T cell receptor beta chain. Authors' analysis steps: Reference gene primer amplification gave estimated nucleated cell counts. The repertoire was sequenced with immunoSEQ multiplex PCR; TCRdb's copy has only in-frame clones and lacks some. The V and J calls and clone size come from that table; D and trimming were worked out from the DNA. The sample has fewer than 100,000 clones, approximately 83% seen once. Germline CDR1 reads SEHNR; CDR2 reads FQNEAQ (reference sequence). V dropped 2 bases and J dropped 3 bases, with 9 bases sitting between them. This CDR3 spans 14 amino acids. The data are from a study of blood T cell repertoires in COVID-19. Looking at the study overall: Donors in the United States, Italy and Spain gave samples during acute or convalescent COVID-19. T cells, B-cell-depleted T cells, or PBMCs provided the cDNA or gDNA that served as material.

V usage is TRBV7-9 and J usage is TRBJ2-3; weak D call: TRBD2 (5 bases). The TCR sequence derives from a man in his sixties with acute or convalescent COVID-19. Sequencing was done on a sample of peripheral blood. The CDR3 protein is CASSLRGVTDTQYF. CDR3 DNA: TGTGCCAGCAGCTTACGGGGAGTAACAGATACGCAGTATTTT.